A single sample gave rise to the 30 T cell receptor beta chains below, sequenced in a study of post-analysis software for immune sequencing data. Antigens of these TCRs are unknown. Whole-study results and caveats: Elevated frequency relative to controls characterized roughly 5 TRBV segments in patients, TRBV5-6, TRBV5-1 and TRBV20-1 among them.

The TCR beta cDNA libraries contained unique molecular identifiers. In TCRdb, the PCR reads were re-called with MiXCR into one record per CDR3 protein. The table records hundreds of thousands of distinct CDR3 sequences, 25% to 30% of them present only once. Source material: blood. These receptors were obtained from a girl between 5 and 17 years old with multiple sclerosis.

The genes are TRBV29-1 and TRBJ2-5; 8 bases line up with TRBD1. The J call may be wrong; the DNA end is better matched by TRBJ2-7. Germline CDR1 is SQVTM and CDR2 is ANQGSEA. This CDR3 has 15 amino acids. The DNA of the CDR3 is TGCAGCGTTGCTCACACACAAGACAGGGGACCCGAGCAGTACTTC. As protein: CSVAHTQDRGPEQYF.

This clonotype showed up just a few times. The genes are TRBV7-2 and TRBJ2-3; D uncertain. V was clipped by 5 bases and J by 1 base, with 13 bases between them. The germline CDR1 and CDR2 sequences are SGHTA and FQGNSA. The CDR3 runs to 15 residues. The CDR3 here is CASSPQTLRTDTQYF. The CDR3 coding sequence is TGTGCCAGCAGCCCCCAGACCTTACGCACAGATACGCAGTATTTT.

In its sample, this clonotype was seen a few times. The chain recombines TRBV27 with TRBJ1-2; TRBD1 might be the D (6 bases). V dropped 3 bases and J dropped 2 bases, with 13 bases sitting between them. The CDR3 is 15 amino acids. Germline lookup yields CDR1 MNHEY and CDR2 SMNVEV (reference sequence). The CDR3, as DNA: TGTGCCAGCAGTTTCTCCGTGGGGGCCAACTATGGCTACACCTTC. Its translation is CASSFSVGANYGYTF.

This clonotype has just a few counts. The chain recombines TRBV4-3 with TRBJ1-1; TRBD1 might be the D (5 bases). The germline V and J ends were trimmed by 3 bases and 5 bases, with 13 bases remaining between them. Looked up from germline, CDR1 is LGHNA and CDR2 is YSLEER. CDR3 length equals 14 residues. The CDR3 nucleotides are TGCGCCAGCAGCCACACGGCGCGGGGGACTGAAGCTTTCTTT. It translates to CASSHTARGTEAFF.

The chain employs TRBV7-8 and TRBJ2-4; 9 bases match TRBD2. V was clipped by 2 bases and J by 0 bases; unmatched bases: 14. The CDR3 covers 20 residues. The V gene's germline CDR1 is SGHVS and CDR2 FQNEAQ. This CDR3 reads CASSLFVERGAGLAKNIQYF. The CDR3 DNA reads as TGTGCCAGCAGCTTATTTGTAGAGCGGGGGGCGGGATTAGCCAAAAACATTCAGTACTTC.

This clonotype was observed a few times. V and J are TRBV7-2 and TRBJ1-6; D might be TRBD1 (5 bases). This CDR3 region has 16 residues. Germline CDR1 is SGHTA and CDR2 is FQGNSA. V was cut by 6 bases and J by 0 bases, with 12 bases left in between. In nucleotides, the CDR3 is TGTGCCAGCAGGCGGGACCGGAGCTCCTATAATTCACCCCTCCACTTT. Amino acids: CASRRDRSSYNSPLHF.

This clonotype was seen a few times. This chain connects TRBV9 to TRBJ2-5, with 10 positions matching TRBD1. The germline CDR1 and CDR2 sequences are SGDLS and YYNGEE. This CDR3 is 16 amino acids long. Trimming cost V 3 bases and J 6 bases; bases outside gene matches: 11. The CDR3 nucleotides read TGTGCCAGCAGCGATCTTGGGACAGGGGTTCGACAGACCCAGTACTTC. This gives the protein CASSDLGTGVRQTQYF.

This clonotype turned up a few times. The chain employs TRBV7-2 and TRBJ2-5; no firm D call. In germline, CDR1 is SGHTA, CDR2 FQGNSA. CDR3 length equals 14 residues. With 1 base removed from V and 5 bases from J, the gap between germline ends came to 11 bases. Here the CDR3 DNA reads TGTGCCAGCAGCTTAGAAGCAAATCGGGAGACCCAGTACTTC. Its protein is CASSLEANRETQYF.

The chain employs TRBV12-3 or TRBV12-4 and TRBJ1-2, with D unresolved. With 4 bases removed from V and 3 bases from J, the gap between germline ends came to 9 bases. This CDR3 comprises 13 residues. Here the CDR3 reads CASSSPLYYGYTF. CDR3 coding DNA: TGTGCCAGCAGTTCTCCTCTCTACTATGGCTACACCTTC.

DNA for the CDR3: TGTGCCTCCTCAAGCGTAGTACCCAATGAGCAGTTCTTC. Its translation: CASSSVVPNEQFF. The V gene is TRBV7-9, the J gene TRBJ2-1; D gene ambiguous. Germline CDR1 reads SEHNR; CDR2 reads FQNEAQ (reference sequence). Trimming cost V 11 bases and J 6 bases, with 17 bases left between them. This CDR3 is 13 amino acids long.

The V call is TRBV3-1, the J call TRBJ2-1; D may be TRBD1 (6 bases). The CDR3 totals 18 residues. Germline loops: CDR1 LGHDT, CDR2 YNNKEL (reference sequence). The V and J ends lost 5 bases and 5 bases respectively, with 25 bases between them. The CDR3 coding sequence is TGTGCCAGCAGCTTACGTTCACCGACAGGAATGGGGGACAATGAGCAGTTCTTC. Its translation is CASSLRSPTGMGDNEQFF.

Remarks on this clonotype: The junction departs from germline at one end; a sequencing error may be responsible. The rearrangement uses TRBV28 and TRBJ1-4; the D gene is possibly TRBD1 (6 bases). CDR1 and CDR2 (germline): MDHEN, SYDVKM. The CDR3 sequence is 13 residues long. The CDR3 region is CASRTDGQSKPFF. As DNA, the CDR3 is TGTGCCAGCAGAACAGACGGACAGTCCAAACCGTTTTTT.

V is TRBV6-5 and J is TRBJ2-7; TRBD2 might be the D (6 bases). V was clipped by 7 bases and J by 6 bases, with 16 bases between them. The CDR3 loop spans 13 amino acids. The germline V gene has CDR1 MNHEY and CDR2 SVGAGI. The CDR3 protein is CASTPGGPFEQYF. In DNA form, the CDR3 reads TGTGCCAGCACCCCCGGAGGGCCCTTCGAGCAGTACTTC.

This clonotype was picked up many times. The chain employs TRBV10-2 and TRBJ2-1, with 10 bases lining up with TRBD2. Germline CDR1 and CDR2: WSHSY and SAAADI. CDR3 size: 15 residues. Trimming took 6 bases from V and 3 from J; bases not matched to a gene: 5. CDR3: CASRVAGGRYNEQFF. In DNA, the CDR3 is TGCGCCAGCAGAGTAGCGGGAGGTCGCTACAATGAGCAGTTCTTC.

The chain couples TRBV2 to TRBJ1-5, with D possibly TRBD1 on 5 matching bases. Germline loops: CDR1 SNHLY, CDR2 FYNNEI. The CDR3 spans 15 residues. V lost 4 bases and J 5 bases, leaving 15 bases between the germline ends. The CDR3 loop is CASSGGLGGYQPQHF. The CDR3 coding sequence is TGTGCCAGCAGTGGGGGTCTGGGGGGGTATCAGCCCCAGCATTTT.

The chain uses TRBV2 and TRBJ1-5; TRBD1 is a possible D gene (6 bases). Trimming pared 5 bases from V and 3 bases from J, leaving 14 bases between. Per germline, CDR1 SNHLY and CDR2 FYNNEI. The CDR3 is 15 amino acids. The CDR3 DNA reads as TGTGCCAGCAGTAGAGGACAGCATGTCAATCAGCCCCAGCATTTT. Its translation is CASSRGQHVNQPQHF.

This clonotype was seen a handful of times. This chain joins TRBV5-1 and TRBJ2-3, with D perhaps TRBD2 (6 bases). This CDR3 is built from 15 residues. V lost 0 bases and J 6 bases, leaving 14 bases between the germline ends. Germline-derived CDR1 and CDR2 are SGHRS and YFSETQ. CDR3 DNA: TGCGCCAGCAGCTTGGAGGTGCCCCGGGAGGATACGCAGTATTTT. It is translated as CASSLEVPREDTQYF.

V is TRBV27 and J is TRBJ2-3; D is unclear. Germline values: CDR1 MNHEY, CDR2 SMNVEV (reference sequence). This CDR3 spans 15 amino acids. Trimming pared 2 bases from V and 2 bases from J, leaving 11 bases between. The CDR3 protein is CASSLTLVNTDTQYF. CDR3 DNA sequence: TGTGCCAGCAGTTTAACCCTGGTAAACACAGATACGCAGTATTTT.

This clonotype came up a few times. CDR3 sequence reads: CASSPGGGSVSYNEQFF. The CDR3 DNA is TGCGCCAGCAGCCCGGGCGGCGGGAGCGTCTCCTACAATGAGCAGTTCTTC. This sequence joins TRBV5-1 and TRBJ2-1, with 7 bases identical to TRBD2. With V trimmed by 4 bases and J by 0 bases, 10 bases remained unmatched. This CDR3 contains 17 residues. Germline loops: CDR1 SGHRS, CDR2 YFSETQ. Variable domain in full (rest from reference TRBV5-1 and TRBJ2-1): KAGVTQTPRYLIKTRGQQVTLSCSPISGHRSVSWYQQTPGQGLQFLFEYFSETQRNKGNFPGRFSGRQFSNSRSEMNVSTLELGDSALYLCASSPGGGSVSYNEQFFGPGTRLTVL.

The chain couples TRBV7-2 to TRBJ1-2; D gene uncertain. The CDR3 length is 15 residues. Between the trimmed V and J ends, which lost 5 bases and 4 bases, there was a span of 17 bases. CDR1 and CDR2 from the germline V gene are SGHTA and FQGNSA. For the CDR3, the DNA is TGTGCCAGCAGCCCGCGCGTGGAGCCCACCTATGGCTACACCTTC. It codes for CASSPRVEPTYGYTF.

The chain combines TRBV2 with TRBJ1-5; D is uncertain. CDR3 length: 13 amino acids. Trimming cost V 11 bases and J 1 base, with 12 bases left between them. Germline assignment: CDR1 SNHLY and CDR2 FYNNEI. CDR3 in amino acids: CAGTPGSNQPQHF. In nucleotides, the CDR3 is TGTGCCGGAACGCCTGGGAGCAATCAGCCCCAGCATTTT.

Points on this clonotype: This may be a read error: a much more frequent sequence differs by one nucleotide. The chain carries TRBV7-9 and TRBJ2-3, with D perhaps matching TRBD2 (5 bases). The CDR3 has 15 amino acids. In germline, CDR1 is SEHNR, CDR2 FQNEAQ (reference sequence). The CDR3 nucleotides are TGCGCCAGCAGATCGAGCGGACCTGGCACAGATACGCAGTATTTT. Its protein product is CASRSSGPGTDTQYF.

This clonotype came up a few times. This rearrangement joins TRBV5-1 to TRBJ2-4; 9 positions agree with TRBD1. Germline V gene lookup returns CDR1 SGHRS and CDR2 YFSETQ. J gave up 6 bases and V 2 bases, and 3 bases lay outside the gene matches. The CDR3 totals 14 residues. CDR3 DNA: TGCGCCAGCAGCTTTATGGGACAGGGAAACATTCAGTACTTC. Its translation: CASSFMGQGNIQYF.

In its sample, this clonotype was seen a few times. The genes are TRBV7-2 and TRBJ2-1, with 7 bases aligning to TRBD2. V dropped 1 base and J dropped 4; count of bases not matched to a gene: 7. Germline CDR1 is SGHTA and CDR2 is FQGNSA. The CDR3 runs 16 residues. CDR3 amino acids: CASSLERLATYNEQFF. In DNA, the CDR3 is TGTGCCAGCAGCTTAGAGAGACTAGCTACATACAATGAGCAGTTCTTC.

The rearrangement links TRBV2 to TRBJ2-7, with no clear D. Trimming cost V 6 bases and J 3 bases, with 9 bases left between them. The germline CDR1 and CDR2 sequences are SNHLY and FYNNEI. The CDR3 runs to 12 residues. The CDR3 nucleotides read TGTGCCAGCAGCCCACTAATCTACGAGCAGTACTTC. Translation gives CASSPLIYEQYF. The whole variable domain, filled in from reference TRBV2 and TRBJ2-7, reads EPEVTQTPSHQVTQMGQEVILRCVPISNHLYFYWYRQILGQKVEFLVSFYNNEISEKSEIFDDQFSVERPDGSNFTLKIRSTKLEDSAMYFCASSPLIYEQYFGPGTRLTVT.

A few counts support this clonotype. This CDR3 is CASSPGDSIYEQYF. CDR3 nucleotides: TGTGCCAGCAGCCCCGGGGACTCGATCTACGAGCAGTACTTC. The V and J genes are TRBV14 and TRBJ2-7; D is possibly TRBD2 (6 bases). The CDR3 extends over 14 amino acids. The germline gives CDR1 SGHDN, CDR2 FVKESK. Trimming removed 4 bases from V and 3 bases from J, with 13 bases in between. The whole variable domain, filled in from reference TRBV14 and TRBJ2-7, reads EAGVTQFPSHSVIEKGQTVTLRCDPISGHDNLYWYRRVMGKEIKFLLHFVKESKQDESGMPNNRFLAERTGGTYSTLKVQPAELEDSGVYFCASSPGDSIYEQYFGPGTRLTVT.

V and J are TRBV12-3 or TRBV12-4 and TRBJ1-1; a possible D gene is TRBD1 (5 bases). Trimming shortened V by 7 bases and J by 7 bases, and 16 bases separated the two germline ends. The CDR3 runs to 13 residues. The chain's CDR3 is CASTRDGEDEAFF. The CDR3 DNA reads as TGTGCCAGCACCCGGGACGGGGAAGATGAAGCTTTCTTT.

The J gene is TRBJ2-7, the V gene TRBV9; a weak D match, TRBD1 (5 bases). CDR1 is SGDLS and CDR2 is YYNGEE in the germline V gene. The CDR3 spans 15 residues. V was trimmed by 0 bases and J by 4 bases, leaving 14 bases between them. CDR3 sequence reads: CASSVGSQGTYEQYF. The CDR3 nucleotides read TGTGCCAGCAGCGTAGGTAGTCAGGGCACTTACGAGCAGTACTTC. The complete variable domain, with remaining parts taken from reference TRBV9 and TRBJ2-7, reads DSGVTQTPKHLITATGQRVTLRCSPRSGDLSVYWYQQSLDQGLQFLIQYYNGEERAKGNILERFSAQQFPDLHSELNLSSLELGDSALYFCASSVGSQGTYEQYFGPGTRLTVT.

This clonotype was counted a few times. The rearrangement joins TRBV2 to TRBJ1-2; possible D gene TRBD1, 5 bases. The CDR3 runs 14 residues. V was shortened by 3 bases and J by 5 bases, with 13 bases between the two germline ends. Germline lookup yields CDR1 SNHLY and CDR2 FYNNEI. The CDR3 bases are TGTGCCAGCAGTGAGGTCAGGGTTTCTTATGGCTACACCTTC. Protein sequence: CASSEVRVSYGYTF.

This clonotype was found a few times. The chain uses TRBV7-9 and TRBJ1-6; D not resolved. CDR1 and CDR2 (germline): SEHNR, FQNEAQ (reference sequence). V lost 1 base, J lost 4 bases, and 17 bases lay in between. CDR3 length: 18 amino acids. The CDR3 here is CASSLVVSAAGYNSPLHF. CDR3 coding DNA: TGTGCCAGCAGCTTAGTGGTTTCGGCGGCGGGGTATAATTCACCCCTCCACTTT.